A selection of T cell receptor beta chains follows, all from one sample in a study of regulatory T cells in long-lasting Graves disease. TCRdb re-called the multiplex PCR reads through MiXCR, storing one row per CDR3 protein. Altogether 400,000 to 500,000 distinct CDR3 sequences are present, roughly 22% being singletons, with the ten largest covering around 12%. The specimen comprised peripheral blood mononuclear cells (PBMCs), sampled when the disease was refractory, from a patient treated with antithyroid drugs. These receptors all stem from a female donor with Graves disease. Each CDR3 is given with its conserved first and last residue. The D gene is left open where the match is weak. Not every row has a clone size; where given, it reads once, few, many or a size class.

>-|TRBJ1-5|many|TRBV2
CAGAQESNQPQHF
TGTGCCGGAGCTCAGGAAAGCAATCAGCCCCAGCATTTT
>-|TRBJ2-5|-|TRBV24-1
CATSDFLGTQYF
TGTGCCACCAGTGATTTTTTGGGGACCCAGTACTTC
>TRBD1|TRBJ2-7|few|TRBV19
CASTPRGLDEQYF
TGTGCCAGTACCCCCAGGGGGCTGGACGAGCAGTACTTC
>-|TRBJ2-7|many|TRBV7-2
CASSLEGARGQYF
TGTGCCAGCAGCTTAGAGGGAGCACGGGGACAGTACTTC
>-|TRBJ2-7|-|TRBV7-9
CASSSGRTSTYEQYF
TGTGCCAGCAGCTCAGGGAGGACTTCGACCTACGAGCAGTACTTC
>-|TRBJ1-5|many|TRBV2
CASSENRLGYSNQPQHF
TGTGCCAGCAGTGAAAACAGGCTCGGATATAGCAATCAGCCCCAGCATTTT
>TRBD1|TRBJ2-7|-|TRBV10-3
CAIRQGTGTYEQYF
TGTGCCATCCGACAGGGAACAGGGACATACGAGCAGTACTTC
>-|TRBJ2-7|many|TRBV7-8
CASSSVVSYEQYF
TGTGCCAGCAGCTCAGTAGTCTCCTACGAGCAGTACTTC
>-|TRBJ1-1|-|TRBV14
CASTPSGGPNTEAFF
TGTGCCAGCACCCCCAGTGGGGGGCCGAACACTGAAGCTTTCTTT
>-|TRBJ1-4|-|TRBV7-9
CAGSSHRGEGSEKLFF
TGTGCCGGCAGCTCCCACCGGGGGGAAGGGAGTGAAAAACTGTTTTTT
>-|TRBJ1-1|few|TRBV19
CASSTRGYLEAFF
TGTGCCAGTAGTACCCGTGGTTACCTTGAAGCTTTCTTT
>-|TRBJ1-4|few|TRBV20-1
CSARGQGNEKLFF
TGCAGTGCTCGAGGCCAGGGGAATGAAAAACTGTTTTTT
>-|TRBJ1-1|few|TRBV5-5
CASSLWGAVNTEAFF
TGTGCCAGCAGCTTGTGGGGAGCGGTGAACACTGAAGCTTTCTTT
>-|TRBJ2-1|-|TRBV12-3/TRBV12-4
CASSLFPGGVTYNEQFF
TGTGCCAGCAGTTTGTTCCCTGGCGGGGTTACCTACAATGAGCAGTTCTTC
>TRBD1|TRBJ1-2|few|TRBV29-1
CSVGGQGINYGYTF
TGCAGCGTTGGGGGACAGGGGATCAACTATGGCTACACCTTC
>-|TRBJ1-6|-|TRBV28
CASSSLPRASNSPLHF
TGTGCCAGCAGTTCTTTGCCCCGGGCCTCAAATTCACCCCTCCACTTT
>-|TRBJ2-5|few|TRBV20-1
CSANPGGMEETQYF
TGCAGTGCTAACCCCGGGGGAATGGAGGAGACCCAGTACTTC
>TRBD1|TRBJ2-5|few|TRBV20-1
CSADLVIGGRETQYF
TGCAGTGCTGACTTAGTAATAGGGGGCAGGGAGACCCAGTACTTC
>-|TRBJ1-3|-|TRBV6-1
CASSEFMTGNTIYF
TGTGCCAGCAGTGAATTTATGACTGGAAACACCATATATTTT
>-|TRBJ2-7|many|TRBV7-2
CASSYQQKYEQYF
TGTGCCAGCAGCTACCAACAGAAATACGAGCAGTACTTC
>-|TRBJ1-6|few|TRBV28
CATILDRTHYNSPLHF
TGTGCCACGATCCTGGACAGAACCCACTATAATTCACCCCTCCACTTT
>-|TRBJ1-1|many|TRBV20-1
CSPSRGNTEAFF
TGCAGTCCAAGTAGGGGGAACACTGAAGCTTTCTTT
>-|TRBJ1-3|-|TRBV2
CASSELTPGKNTIYF
TGTGCCAGCAGTGAACTTACGCCCGGGAAAAACACCATATATTTT
>-|TRBJ1-1|-|TRBV7-2
CASSLPPGTNTEAFF
TGTGCCAGCAGCTTACCCCCGGGGACGAACACTGAAGCTTTCTTT
>-|TRBJ2-7|-|TRBV30
CAWSGRGSYEQYF
TGTGCCTGGAGTGGGCGGGGCTCCTACGAGCAGTACTTC
>-|TRBJ2-5|many|TRBV20-1
CSASSRRNQETQYF
TGCAGTGCTAGTTCGAGGCGCAATCAAGAGACCCAGTACTTC
>-|TRBJ2-3|few|TRBV30
CAWSSLGTTQYF
TGTGCCTGGAGCTCACTAGGAACTACGCAGTATTTT
>-|TRBJ1-2|few|TRBV19
CASSIRSPKNYGYTF
TGTGCCAGTAGTATCCGGTCCCCGAAAAACTATGGCTACACCTTC